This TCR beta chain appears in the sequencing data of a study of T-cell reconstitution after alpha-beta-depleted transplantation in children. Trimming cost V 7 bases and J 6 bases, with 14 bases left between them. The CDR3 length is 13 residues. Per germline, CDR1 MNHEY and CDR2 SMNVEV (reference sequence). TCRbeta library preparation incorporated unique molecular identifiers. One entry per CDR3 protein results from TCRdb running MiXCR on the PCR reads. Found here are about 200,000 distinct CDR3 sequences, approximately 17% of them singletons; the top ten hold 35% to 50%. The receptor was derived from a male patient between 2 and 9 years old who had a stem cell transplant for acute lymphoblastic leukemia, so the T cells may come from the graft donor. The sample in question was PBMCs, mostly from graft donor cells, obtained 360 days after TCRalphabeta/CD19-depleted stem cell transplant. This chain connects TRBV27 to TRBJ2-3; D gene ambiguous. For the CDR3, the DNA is TGTGCCAGCATACAGCTAGGAATGGATACGCAGTATTTT. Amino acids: CASIQLGMDTQYF.